These 21 T cell receptor beta chains originate from one sample sequenced in a study of early T cells in non-severe SARS-CoV-2 infection. TCRdb reprocessed the 5' RACE reads via MiXCR and lists one record per CDR3 protein. The repertoire holds over 55,000 distinct CDR3 sequences, with roughly 7.7% as singletons. The sequenced sample consisted of whole blood. The source is an adult who was a healthcare worker with PCR-confirmed SARS-CoV-2 infection or an uninfected control (not recorded which).

This clonotype was seen at least ten times. CDR3 residues: CASQAGTINEQFF. CDR3 bases: TGTGCCAGTCAGGCGGGAACGATCAATGAGCAGTTCTTC. V gene TRBV19 combines with J gene TRBJ2-1; TRBD2 might be the D (6 bases). CDR1 and CDR2 (germline): LNHDA, SQIVND (reference sequence). Trimming took off 8 bases at V and 6 bases at J, with 14 bases between the two ends. This CDR3 is built from 13 residues.

The rearrangement joins TRBV20-1 to TRBJ2-7, with D tentatively TRBD2 (6 bases). The CDR3 is 13 residues long. The V and J ends lost 3 bases and 2 bases respectively, with 11 bases between them. Looked up from germline, CDR1 is DFQATT and CDR2 is SNEGSKA (reference sequence). CDR3 nucleotide sequence: TGCAGTGCTAGCCCCGGGAGCGCCTACGAGCAGTACTTC. Translated: CSASPGSAYEQYF.

The chain employs TRBV19 and TRBJ2-7; unclear D gene. CDR3 length: 11 amino acids. The germline V gene encodes CDR1 LNHDA and CDR2 SQIVND (reference sequence). Deletions cut 8 bases from V and 5 bases from J, with 10 bases between. CDR3 region: CASGFGHEQYF. CDR3 in DNA: TGTGCCAGTGGGTTCGGTCACGAGCAGTACTTC.

This clonotype occurred many times. The genes are TRBV15 and TRBJ1-1; no firm D call. Germline lookup yields CDR1 LNHNV and CDR2 YYDKDF (reference sequence). V lost 5 bases and J lost 2, with 6 bases in between. The CDR3 covers 12 residues. The CDR3 DNA reads TGTGCCACCAGCGAACCCAACACTGAAGCTTTCTTT. This codes for CATSEPNTEAFF.

This clonotype has a count of ten or more. The chain combines TRBV24-1 with TRBJ2-1; D is possibly TRBD2 (6 bases). The germline V and J ends were trimmed by 7 bases and 0 bases, with 12 bases remaining between them. Germline V CDR1 and CDR2: KGHDR, SFDVKD. CDR3 length: 15 amino acids. DNA of the CDR3: TGTGCCACCAGCCCGGGACTGACCTCCTACAATGAGCAGTTCTTC. Protein product: CATSPGLTSYNEQFF.

The rearrangement joins TRBV13 to TRBJ1-1; a possible D gene is TRBD1 (5 bases). The CDR3 sequence is 15 residues long. Trimming stripped 0 bases from V and 0 bases from J, with 8 bases between. Germline V CDR1 and CDR2: PRHDT, FYEKMQ (reference sequence). The CDR3 reads CASSLGGTVNTEAFF. CDR3 nucleotides: TGTGCCAGCAGCTTAGGCGGGACCGTGAACACTGAAGCTTTCTTT.

The table lists this clonotype with many counts. The chain links TRBV7-9 to TRBJ2-1, with no clear D. The germline V gene has CDR1 SEHNR and CDR2 FQNEAQ (reference sequence). This CDR3 has 11 amino acids. V was pared by 5 bases and J by 8 bases, with 7 bases between. The DNA for the CDR3 is TGTGCCAGCAGCGTTAACCATGAGCAGTTCTTC. Its translation is CASSVNHEQFF.

This clonotype was found a few times. The gene calls are TRBV5-4 and TRBJ2-7; D is perhaps TRBD1 (5 bases). CDR1 and CDR2 from the germline V gene are SGHNT and YYREEE (reference sequence). There are 14 residues in the CDR3. V lost 9 bases and J lost 0, with 16 bases in between. CDR3: CAIRDSYSSYEQYF. CDR3 coding DNA: TGTGCCATCCGAGACAGTTATAGCTCCTACGAGCAGTACTTC.

This clonotype has more than one count but fewer than ten. The V and J genes are TRBV5-1 and TRBJ2-1, with unresolved D. This CDR3 is built from 13 residues. Germline CDR1 reads SGHRS; CDR2 reads YFSETQ. Trimming cost V 1 base and J 9 bases, with 11 bases left between them. DNA of the CDR3: TGCGCCAGCAGCTTGAATGGGTACGGTGAGCAGTTCTTC. Its translation is CASSLNGYGEQFF.

This clonotype was detected many times. This sequence joins TRBV5-6 and TRBJ2-1; D possibly corresponds to TRBD1 (6 bases). CDR3 length: 15 amino acids. Germline lookup yields CDR1 SGHDT and CDR2 YYEEEE. The V and J ends lost 0 bases and 2 bases respectively, with 9 bases between them. In nucleotides, the CDR3 is TGTGCCAGCAGCTTGGGTCAGGGGCCCTACAATGAGCAGTTCTTC. Protein: CASSLGQGPYNEQFF.

This clonotype was seen a few times. The V gene is TRBV20-1, the J gene TRBJ2-2; the D is unclear. Germline V lookup: CDR1 DFQATT, CDR2 SNEGSKA (reference sequence). This CDR3 is built from 15 residues. Trimming removed 0 bases at V and 2 bases at J, with 10 bases between. Here the CDR3 DNA reads TGCAGTGCTAGAGATCCCGGCGGTAACACCGGGGAGCTGTTTTTT. Translating it yields CSARDPGGNTGELFF.

V is TRBV5-1 and J is TRBJ2-1, with 8 bases lining up with TRBD2. The CDR3 contains 18 residues. The ends lost 2 bases at V and 4 bases at J; junction bases unmatched: 14. The germline CDR1 and CDR2 sequences are SGHRS and YFSETQ. CDR3 bases: TGCGCCAGCAGCTTTACTAGCGGCCGATCCAGGGGATACAATGAGCAGTTCTTC. Translating gives CASSFTSGRSRGYNEQFF.

This clonotype was seen only a few times. The V gene is TRBV6-5, the J gene TRBJ2-1; no definite D call. The CDR3 contains 14 residues. CDR1 and CDR2 (germline): MNHEY, SVGAGI. Trimming left V 0 bases short and J 4 bases short, with 7 bases between. Here the CDR3 reads CASSYSSPYNEQFF. DNA for the CDR3: TGTGCCAGCAGTTACTCGAGCCCTTACAATGAGCAGTTCTTC.

This clonotype was detected a few times. The chain uses TRBV7-3 and TRBJ1-1; tentatively, D is TRBD1 (5 bases). Trimming stripped 4 bases from V and 3 bases from J, with 9 bases between. The CDR3 spans 13 residues. Germline V gene lookup returns CDR1 SGHTA and CDR2 FQGTGA. In DNA form, the CDR3 reads TGTGCCAGCAGCTCAGGAGGGGACACTGAAGCTTTCTTT. Protein sequence: CASSSGGDTEAFF.

The genes are TRBV3-1 and TRBJ2-6; no definite D call. Per the germline V gene, CDR1 is LGHDT and CDR2 is YNNKEL (reference sequence). This CDR3 has 17 amino acids. V lost 1 base to trimming and J lost 0 bases, with 10 bases between them. The CDR3 nucleotides read TGTGCCAGCAGCCAAGGGAGTGTGGCCTCTGGGGCCAACGTCCTGACTTTC. Translated, it gives CASSQGSVASGANVLTF.

This clonotype was seen a few times. The CDR3 DNA reads TGTGCCAGCAGTCCGAGAGGCGAGGATCAGCCCCAGCATTTT. It codes for CASSPRGEDQPQHF. This chain links TRBV25-1 with TRBJ1-5; D call uncertain. CDR1 is MGHDK and CDR2 is SYGVNS in the germline V gene. V lost 5 bases to trimming and J lost 5 bases, with 13 bases between them. There are 14 residues in the CDR3.

This clonotype occurred many times. This chain connects TRBV7-8 to TRBJ2-1; a weak D match, TRBD2 (6 bases). CDR3 length: 14 residues. Germline CDR1 and CDR2: SGHVS and FQNEAQ. V lost 3 bases and J 0 bases, leaving 6 bases between the germline ends. Here the CDR3 DNA reads TGTGCCAGCAGCTTTAGCGGCTCCTACAATGAGCAGTTCTTC. The encoded protein is CASSFSGSYNEQFF. Combining the CDR3 with reference TRBV7-8 and TRBJ2-1 gives the whole variable domain GAGVSQSPRYKVAKRGQDVALRCDPISGHVSLFWYQQALGQGPEFLTYFQNEAQLDKSGLPSDRFFAERPEGSVSTLKIQRTQQEDSAVYLCASSFSGSYNEQFFGPGTRLTVL.

Many counts were recorded for this clonotype. The J gene is TRBJ1-1, the V gene TRBV7-9, with D uncertain. V gave up 5 bases and J gave up 1 base, with 14 bases separating them. Germline loops: CDR1 SEHNR, CDR2 FQNEAQ (reference sequence). The CDR3 covers 15 residues. The CDR3 DNA reads TGTGCCAGCAGCCCTATAAGGTCAGCGAACACTGAAGCTTTCTTT. Protein sequence: CASSPIRSANTEAFF.

This clonotype has ten or more counts. The rearrangement uses TRBV7-2 and TRBJ2-5; D not resolved. The CDR3 loop spans 13 amino acids. V lost 5 bases, J lost 5 bases, and 12 bases lay in between. Germline V gives CDR1 SGHTA, CDR2 FQGNSA. CDR3 nucleotides: TGTGCCAGCAGCCCCTCCTTAGGGGAGACCCAGTACTTC. Its protein is CASSPSLGETQYF.

J is TRBJ2-5 and V is TRBV29-1, with D perhaps matching TRBD2 (6 bases). The length of the CDR3 is 13 residues. Trimming took off 4 bases at V and 4 bases at J, with 13 bases between the two ends. Germline CDR1 reads SQVTM; CDR2 reads ANQGSEA. CDR3 nucleotides: TGCAGCGTTGGTGCCGGGACTGGAGAGACCCAGTACTTC. Amino acid sequence: CSVGAGTGETQYF.

This clonotype occurred a few times. This chain uses TRBV28 with TRBJ1-2; D is uncertain. This CDR3 contains 14 residues. Germline values: CDR1 MDHEN, CDR2 SYDVKM. Trimming left V 1 base short and J 3 bases short, with 9 bases between. CDR3 sequence: CASSLSETYYGYTF. Written as DNA, the CDR3 is TGTGCCAGCAGTTTATCAGAGACATACTATGGCTACACCTTC.